This entry lists 6 T cell receptor beta chains sequenced from one sample in a study of blood T cell repertoires in COVID-19. Repertoires were generated with immunoSEQ multiplex PCR, while TCRdb's copy carries only in-frame clones and drops some. This repertoire shows more than 15,000 clones, roughly four fifths found once; its top ten account for roughly a fifth. Sequences were obtained from peripheral blood. Receptors originate from a man at least 80 years old with active COVID-19.

The chain combines TRBV5-1 with TRBJ2-2; 10 bases line up with TRBD2. Germline V CDR1 and CDR2: SGHRS, YFSETQ. V shed 4 bases, J shed 3 bases, and the junction held 3 bases outside the gene matches. The length of the CDR3 is 15 residues. CDR3 residues: CASSILAGDTGELFF. CDR3 bases: TGCGCCAGCAGCATTCTAGCGGGAGACACCGGGGAGCTGTTTTTT.

The chain carries TRBV5-1 and TRBJ2-1; TRBD2 might be the D (5 bases). Germline V gene sequence: CDR1 SGHRS, CDR2 YFSETQ. V was pared by 0 bases and J by 9 bases, with 10 bases between. CDR3 length equals 13 residues. DNA for the CDR3: TGCGCCAGCAGCTTGGGGGAGCCCGGTGAGCAGTTCTTC. Translated, it gives CASSLGEPGEQFF. Together with reference TRBV5-1 and TRBJ2-1, the CDR3 gives the full variable domain: KAGVTQTPRYLIKTRGQQVTLSCSPISGHRSVSWYQQTPGQGLQFLFEYFSETQRNKGNFPGRFSGRQFSNSRSEMNVSTLELGDSALYLCASSLGEPGEQFFGPGTRLTVL.

The chain is built from TRBV20-1 and TRBJ2-7; 13 bases align to TRBD2. CDR3 length: 16 amino acids. V lost 3 bases and J lost 2; bases outside the gene matches: 7. The V gene's germline CDR1 is DFQATT and CDR2 SNEGSKA (reference sequence). The CDR3 reads CSASGPGTSGTYEQYF. DNA of the CDR3: TGCAGTGCTAGTGGCCCCGGGACTAGCGGGACCTACGAGCAGTACTTC.

By frequency in the sample, this clone is medium-sized. The chain joins TRBV12-5 to TRBJ2-7; D is perhaps TRBD1 (5 bases). Germline V gives CDR1 LGHNT, CDR2 FRNRAP. Trimming stripped 3 bases from V and 0 bases from J, with 12 bases between. This CDR3 is 15 amino acids long. Written as DNA, the CDR3 is TGTGCTAGTGGTTTAGGCCAGGGTGCCTCCTACGAGCAGTACTTC. As protein: CASGLGQGASYEQYF.

Points on this clone: Relative to the germline gene, one junction end is altered; a read error may explain this. The rearrangement uses TRBV2 and TRBJ2-7, with 7 bases lining up with TRBD1. Germline V gene data show CDR1 as SNHLY and CDR2 as FYNNEI. The CDR3 is 11 amino acids. CDR3 in amino acids: CASTEMTGPFF. The CDR3 DNA sequence: TGTGCCAGCACTGAAATGACAGGGCCCTTCTTC.

V usage is TRBV25-1 and J usage is TRBJ1-2; no clear D gene. There are 14 residues in the CDR3. The V and J ends lost 2 bases and 4 bases respectively, with 11 bases between them. Germline V gives CDR1 MGHDK, CDR2 SYGVNS. DNA of the CDR3: TGTGCCAGCAGTGAAGATTGGGAGGGCTATGGCTACACCTTC. Encoded protein: CASSEDWEGYGYTF.